This T cell receptor beta chain is from a study of blood T cell repertoires in COVID-19. The wider study: The origin of the acute and convalescent COVID-19 samples was the United States, Italy and Spain. T cells, B-cell-depleted T cells, or PBMCs provided the cDNA or gDNA that served as material.

The V and J ends lost 0 bases and 0 bases respectively, with 5 bases between them. The CDR3 totals 14 residues. CDR1 is GTSNPN and CDR2 is SVGIG in the germline V gene (reference sequence). Patients in Seattle were enrolled during active infection, then followed longitudinally. As processed by the authors: Using reference gene primer amplification, nucleated cell counts were estimated. Profiling relied on immunoSEQ multiplex PCR, and the TCRdb table lists in-frame clones only, not all of them. V, J and clone size reflect that table, while D and trimming were determined from the DNA. The sample has about 410,000 clones, about nine tenths seen once; the top ten hold roughly 1.6%.

The chain carries TRBV30 and TRBJ2-2; D is uncertain. The sequenced sample was peripheral blood. The receptor was isolated from a woman aged 40 to 55 with COVID-19, enrolled during active disease. The CDR3 DNA reads TGTGCCTGGAGTGTACTGTCGAACACCGGGGAGCTGTTTTTT. As protein: CAWSVLSNTGELFF. Combining the CDR3 with reference TRBV30 and TRBJ2-2 gives the whole variable domain SQTIHQWPATLVQPVGSPLSLECTVEGTSNPNLYWYRQAAGRGLQLLFYSVGIGQISSEVPQNLSASRPQDRQFILSSKKLLLSDSGFYLCAWSVLSNTGELFFGEGSRLTVL.